This T cell receptor (beta chain) was recovered during a study of blood T cell repertoires in COVID-19. Whole-study context: Specimens from acute and convalescent COVID-19 originated in the United States, Italy and Spain.

Trimming took off 6 bases at V and 1 base at J, with 27 bases between the two ends. This CDR3 contains 19 residues. Germline values: CDR1 SGHAT, CDR2 FQNNGV. In the authors' methods: Estimated nucleated cell counts came from reference gene primer amplification. Clones were sequenced by immunoSEQ multiplex PCR, and TCRdb holds only the in-frame ones, with some missing. The V and J calls and the clone size are those of that table, but D and trimming were determined from the DNA. The sample holds some 350,000 clones, around 91% seen once. The receptor's source is a woman aged 18-29 years who had recovered from COVID-19. Specimen: peripheral blood. The chain recombines TRBV11-2 with TRBJ1-1; tentative D call: TRBD1 (5 bases). The DNA for the CDR3 is TGTGCCAGCAGTAAGAACGCCATGAGGGAGGGGCATGGGAACACTGAAGCTTTCTTT. It is translated as CASSKNAMREGHGNTEAFF.